These T cell receptor beta chains were read from a single sample in a study of a mutant IDH1 vaccine in newly diagnosed glioma. The method was immunoSEQ multiplex PCR; TCRdb's version includes in-frame clones alone and lacks a portion of them. The table shows over 50,000 clones, with 80% to 90% occurring only once. No antigen has been identified for these receptors. Material: PBMCs, obtained from a glioma patient whose treatment included an IDH1 peptide vaccine. The receptors stem from a woman aged 40 to 50 with glioma. Both conserved end residues are part of each CDR3. Fields, in order: D gene, J gene, V gene, clone size, CDR3 protein, CDR3 DNA. A D gene is named only where the DNA matches it firmly. The listing skips clone size in some rows; elsewhere it reads once, few, many or a size class.

d_gene: TRBD1
j_gene: TRBJ2-7
v_gene: TRBV27
abundance: NA
CDR3aa: CASRGDSLPGEQYF
CDR3nt: TGTGCCAGCAGAGGGGACAGCCTGCCCGGAGAGCAGTACTTC

d_gene: NA
j_gene: TRBJ2-2
v_gene: TRBV10-3
abundance: NA
CDR3aa: CAISESNGLTGELFF
CDR3nt: TGTGCCATCAGTGAGTCGAACGGGCTCACCGGGGAGCTGTTTTTT

d_gene: NA
j_gene: TRBJ1-6
v_gene: TRBV2
abundance: NA
CDR3aa: CASTLRGGRDESPLHF
CDR3nt: TGTGCCAGCACTTTGCGGGGGGGAAGGGACGAATCACCCCTCCACTTT

d_gene: TRBD1
j_gene: TRBJ2-7
v_gene: TRBV7-2
abundance: NA
CDR3aa: CASSNRGAYEQYF
CDR3nt: TGTGCCAGCAGTAACAGGGGGGCCTACGAGCAGTACTTC

d_gene: NA
j_gene: TRBJ2-3
v_gene: TRBV7-9
abundance: NA
CDR3aa: CASSLTASTDTQYF
CDR3nt: TGTGCCAGCAGCTTAACGGCTAGCACAGATACGCAGTATTTT

d_gene: NA
j_gene: TRBJ1-1
v_gene: TRBV7-2
abundance: NA
CDR3aa: CASSYVRVGEAFF
CDR3nt: TGTGCCAGCAGCTATGTCAGGGTCGGGGAAGCTTTCTTT

d_gene: NA
j_gene: TRBJ1-1
v_gene: TRBV18
abundance: once
CDR3aa: CASSPPHWGTEAFF
CDR3nt: TGTGCCAGCTCACCACCCCATTGGGGCACTGAAGCTTTCTTT

d_gene: NA
j_gene: TRBJ2-3
v_gene: TRBV7-9
abundance: NA
CDR3aa: CASSLRGSTDTQYF
CDR3nt: TGTGCCAGCAGCTTACGGGGGAGCACAGATACGCAGTATTTT

d_gene: NA
j_gene: TRBJ1-1
v_gene: TRBV30
abundance: NA
CDR3aa: CAWSVHGRVFEAFF
CDR3nt: TGTGCCTGGAGTGTACACGGCAGGGTATTCGAAGCTTTCTTT

d_gene: NA
j_gene: TRBJ1-1
v_gene: TRBV5-4
abundance: NA
CDR3aa: CASSRNTEAFF
CDR3nt: TGTGCCAGCAGCCGGAACACTGAAGCTTTCTTT

d_gene: NA
j_gene: TRBJ2-7
v_gene: TRBV2
abundance: NA
CDR3aa: CASNLGSIYEQYF
CDR3nt: TGTGCCAGCAACCTAGGGAGTATCTACGAGCAGTACTTC

d_gene: NA
j_gene: TRBJ1-6
v_gene: TRBV6-5
abundance: NA
CDR3aa: CASSPPGKGSPLHF
CDR3nt: TGTGCCAGCAGCCCCCCCGGGAAGGGTTCACCCCTCCACTTT

d_gene: TRBD1
j_gene: TRBJ1-5
v_gene: TRBV15
abundance: NA
CDR3aa: CATSPDRDPGQPQHF
CDR3nt: TGTGCCACCAGCCCTGACAGGGATCCAGGTCAGCCCCAGCATTTT

d_gene: NA
j_gene: TRBJ1-5
v_gene: TRBV18
abundance: NA
CDR3aa: CASSPGAGNQPQHF
CDR3nt: TGTGCCAGCTCACCAGGGGCTGGCAATCAGCCCCAGCATTTT

d_gene: NA
j_gene: TRBJ1-3
v_gene: TRBV7-2
abundance: NA
CDR3aa: CASSSRSGNTIYF
CDR3nt: TGTGCCAGCAGTTCAAGATCGGGAAACACCATATATTTT

d_gene: NA
j_gene: TRBJ1-1
v_gene: TRBV20-1
abundance: few
CDR3aa: CSGTEDTEAFF
CDR3nt: TGCAGTGGAACAGAGGACACTGAAGCTTTCTTT

d_gene: TRBD1
j_gene: TRBJ2-2
v_gene: TRBV4-1
abundance: NA
CDR3aa: CASSLLQGDNTGELFF
CDR3nt: TGCGCCAGCAGCCTCCTCCAGGGGGACAACACCGGGGAGCTGTTTTTT

d_gene: NA
j_gene: TRBJ1-3
v_gene: TRBV25-1
abundance: NA
CDR3aa: CASSVGIGNTIYF
CDR3nt: TGTGCCAGCAGTGTAGGAATCGGAAACACCATATATTTT

d_gene: TRBD1
j_gene: TRBJ2-6
v_gene: TRBV7-2
abundance: NA
CDR3aa: CASSLVTGAGANVLTF
CDR3nt: TGTGCCAGCAGCTTAGTGACAGGGGCTGGGGCCAACGTCCTGACTTTC

d_gene: TRBD1
j_gene: TRBJ2-7
v_gene: TRBV5-5
abundance: NA
CDR3aa: CASSLVRDRANEQYF
CDR3nt: TGTGCCAGCAGCTTGGTGCGGGACAGGGCGAACGAGCAGTACTTC

d_gene: NA
j_gene: TRBJ2-5
v_gene: TRBV2
abundance: NA
CDR3aa: CASNTLRSQETQYF
CDR3nt: TGTGCCAGCAATACACTCAGGTCCCAAGAGACCCAGTACTTC

d_gene: NA
j_gene: TRBJ1-1
v_gene: TRBV18
abundance: once
CDR3aa: CASSNRVGDTEAFF
CDR3nt: TGTGCCAGCTCAAACAGGGTGGGAGACACTGAAGCTTTCTTT

d_gene: NA
j_gene: TRBJ2-5
v_gene: TRBV5-1
abundance: NA
CDR3aa: CASSLIGQGQETQYF
CDR3nt: TGCGCCAGCAGTTTGATCGGGCAGGGACAAGAGACCCAGTACTTC

d_gene: TRBD1
j_gene: TRBJ2-7
v_gene: TRBV4-3
abundance: NA
CDR3aa: CASSQEGRTGYEQYF
CDR3nt: TGCGCCAGCAGCCAAGAGGGCAGGACAGGCTACGAGCAGTACTTC